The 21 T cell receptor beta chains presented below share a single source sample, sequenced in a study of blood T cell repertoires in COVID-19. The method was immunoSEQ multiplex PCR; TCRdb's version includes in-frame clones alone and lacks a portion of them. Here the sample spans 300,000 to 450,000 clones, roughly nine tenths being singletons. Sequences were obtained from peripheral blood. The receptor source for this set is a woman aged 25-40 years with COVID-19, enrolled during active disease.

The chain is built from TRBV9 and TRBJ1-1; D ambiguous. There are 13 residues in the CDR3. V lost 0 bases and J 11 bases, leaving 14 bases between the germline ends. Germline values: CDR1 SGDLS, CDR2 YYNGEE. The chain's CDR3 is CASSVVISGGAFF. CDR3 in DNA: TGTGCCAGCAGCGTAGTTATATCCGGCGGGGCTTTCTTT.

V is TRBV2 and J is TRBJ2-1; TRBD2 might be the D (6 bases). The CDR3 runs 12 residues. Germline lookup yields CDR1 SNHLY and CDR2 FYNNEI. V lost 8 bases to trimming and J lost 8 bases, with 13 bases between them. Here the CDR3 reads CASERGGDEQFF. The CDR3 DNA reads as TGTGCCAGCGAGCGAGGAGGGGATGAGCAGTTCTTC.

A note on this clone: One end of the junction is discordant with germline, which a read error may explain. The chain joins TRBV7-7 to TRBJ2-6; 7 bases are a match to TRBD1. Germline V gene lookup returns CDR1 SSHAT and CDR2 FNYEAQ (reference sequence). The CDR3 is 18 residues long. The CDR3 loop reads CASSLMDRISTGANVLTF. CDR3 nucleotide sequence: TGTGCTAGCAGCCTCATGGACAGGATTTCTACCGGGGCCAACGTCCTGACTTTC.

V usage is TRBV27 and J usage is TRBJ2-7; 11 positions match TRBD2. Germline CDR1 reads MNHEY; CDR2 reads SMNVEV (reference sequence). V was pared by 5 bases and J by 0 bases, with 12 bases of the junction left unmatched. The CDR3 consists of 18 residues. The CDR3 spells CASSMSGLAGGSSYEQYF. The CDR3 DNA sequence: TGTGCCAGCAGTATGAGCGGGCTAGCGGGGGGCAGCTCCTACGAGCAGTACTTC.

As DNA, the CDR3 is TGTGCCAGCGCAAATGGACAGGGCATGGATACGCAGTATTTT. It encodes CASANGQGMDTQYF. This sequence joins TRBV6-5 and TRBJ2-3; 8 nucleotides align to TRBD1. The junction had 10 bases not matched to a gene; V was cut back by 8 bases and J by 6 bases. This CDR3 comprises 14 residues. The V gene's germline CDR1 is MNHEY and CDR2 SVGAGI.

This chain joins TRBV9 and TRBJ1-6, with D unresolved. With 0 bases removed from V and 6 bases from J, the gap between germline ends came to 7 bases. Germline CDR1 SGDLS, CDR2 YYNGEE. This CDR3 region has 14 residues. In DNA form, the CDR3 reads TGTGCCAGCAGCGTAGGGGAGGCTAATTCACCCCTCCACTTT. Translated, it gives CASSVGEANSPLHF.

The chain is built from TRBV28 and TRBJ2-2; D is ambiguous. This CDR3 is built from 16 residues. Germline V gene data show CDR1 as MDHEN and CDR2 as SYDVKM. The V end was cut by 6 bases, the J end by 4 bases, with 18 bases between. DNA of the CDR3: TGTGCCAGCAGCAGTGACATATTCGAAGGCACCGGGGAGCTGTTTTTT. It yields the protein CASSSDIFEGTGELFF.

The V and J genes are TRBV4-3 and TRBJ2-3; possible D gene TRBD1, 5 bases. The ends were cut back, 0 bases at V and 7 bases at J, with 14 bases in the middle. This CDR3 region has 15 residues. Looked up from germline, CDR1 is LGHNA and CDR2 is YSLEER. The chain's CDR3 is CASSQDLGRDNTQYF. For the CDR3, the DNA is TGCGCCAGCAGCCAAGATCTGGGCAGGGATAATACGCAGTATTTT.

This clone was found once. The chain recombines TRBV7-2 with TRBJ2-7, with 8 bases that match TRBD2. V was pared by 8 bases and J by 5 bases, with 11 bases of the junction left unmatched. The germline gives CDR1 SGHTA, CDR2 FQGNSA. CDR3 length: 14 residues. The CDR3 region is CASAIGGAVNEQYF. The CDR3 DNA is TGTGCCAGCGCTATCGGGGGGGCAGTAAACGAGCAGTACTTC.

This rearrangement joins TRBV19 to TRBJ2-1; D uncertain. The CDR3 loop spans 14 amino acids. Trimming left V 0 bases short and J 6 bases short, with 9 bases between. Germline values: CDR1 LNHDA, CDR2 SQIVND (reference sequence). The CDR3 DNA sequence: TGTGCCAGTAGTATAGATCTTTCGGGCAATGAGCAGTTCTTC. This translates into CASSIDLSGNEQFF.

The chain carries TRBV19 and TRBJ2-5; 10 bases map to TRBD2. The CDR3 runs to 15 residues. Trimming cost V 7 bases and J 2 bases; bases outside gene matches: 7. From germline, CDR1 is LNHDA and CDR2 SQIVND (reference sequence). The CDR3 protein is CASTSGLAQQETQYF. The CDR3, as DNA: TGTGCCAGTACCTCGGGACTAGCGCAACAAGAGACCCAGTACTTC.

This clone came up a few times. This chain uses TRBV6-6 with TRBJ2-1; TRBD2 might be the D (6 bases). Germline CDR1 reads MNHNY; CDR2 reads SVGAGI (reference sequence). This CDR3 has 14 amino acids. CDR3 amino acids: CASKLGGVGNEQFF. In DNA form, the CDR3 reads TGTGCAAGTAAGCTTGGAGGGGTGGGCAATGAGCAGTTCTTC.

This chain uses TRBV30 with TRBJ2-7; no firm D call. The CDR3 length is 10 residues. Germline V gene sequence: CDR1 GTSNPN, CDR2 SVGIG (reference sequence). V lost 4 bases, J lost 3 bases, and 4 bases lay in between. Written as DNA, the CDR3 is TGTGCCTGGACCCACTACGAGCAGTACGTC. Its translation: CAWTHYEQYV.

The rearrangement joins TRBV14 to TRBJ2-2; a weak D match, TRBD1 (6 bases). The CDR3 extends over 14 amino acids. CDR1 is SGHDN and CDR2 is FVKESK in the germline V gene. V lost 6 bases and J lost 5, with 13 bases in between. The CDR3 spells CASRLSGVTGELFF. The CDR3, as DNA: TGTGCCAGCAGGCTATCAGGGGTGACCGGGGAGCTGTTTTTT.

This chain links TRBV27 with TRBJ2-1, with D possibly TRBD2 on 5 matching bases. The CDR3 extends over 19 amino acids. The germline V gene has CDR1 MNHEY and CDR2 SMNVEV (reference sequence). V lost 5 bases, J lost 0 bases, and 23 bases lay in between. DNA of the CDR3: TGTGCCAGCAGTCCCCTGCCGGAGGTGTATGGTAGCTCCTACAATGAGCAGTTCTTC. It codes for CASSPLPEVYGSSYNEQFF.

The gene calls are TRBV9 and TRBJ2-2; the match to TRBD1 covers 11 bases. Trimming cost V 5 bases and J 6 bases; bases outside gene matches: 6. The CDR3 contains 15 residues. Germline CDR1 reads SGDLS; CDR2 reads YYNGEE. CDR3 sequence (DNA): TGTGCCAGCAGGGAGGACAGGGGGCAGGCCGGGGAGCTGTTTTTT. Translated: CASREDRGQAGELFF.

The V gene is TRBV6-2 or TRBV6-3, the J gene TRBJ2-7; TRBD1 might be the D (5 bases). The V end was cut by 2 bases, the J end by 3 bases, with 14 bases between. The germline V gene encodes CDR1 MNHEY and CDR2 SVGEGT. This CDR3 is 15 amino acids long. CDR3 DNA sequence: TGTGCCAGCAGTTACCCGGGTAGACAGATCTACGAGCAGTACGTC. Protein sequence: CASSYPGRQIYEQYV.

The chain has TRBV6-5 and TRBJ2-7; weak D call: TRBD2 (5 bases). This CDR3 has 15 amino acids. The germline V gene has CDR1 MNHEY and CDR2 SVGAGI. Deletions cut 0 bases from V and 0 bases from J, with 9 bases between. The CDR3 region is CASSYSIGSSYEQYF. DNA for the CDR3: TGTGCCAGCAGTTACTCTATTGGGAGCTCCTACGAGCAGTACTTC.

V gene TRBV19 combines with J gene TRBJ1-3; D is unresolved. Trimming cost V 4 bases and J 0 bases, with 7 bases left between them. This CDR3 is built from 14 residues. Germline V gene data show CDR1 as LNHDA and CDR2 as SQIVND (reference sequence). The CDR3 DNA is TGTGCCAGTAGTAGGCAGTACTCTGGAAACACCATATATTTT. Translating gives CASSRQYSGNTIYF.

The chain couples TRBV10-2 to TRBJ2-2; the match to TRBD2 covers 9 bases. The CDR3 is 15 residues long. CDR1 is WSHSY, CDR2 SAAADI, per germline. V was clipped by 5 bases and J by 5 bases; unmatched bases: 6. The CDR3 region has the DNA TGCGCCAGCAGTATTCGGACTAGCGCTACCGGGGAGCTGTTTTTT. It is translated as CASSIRTSATGELFF.

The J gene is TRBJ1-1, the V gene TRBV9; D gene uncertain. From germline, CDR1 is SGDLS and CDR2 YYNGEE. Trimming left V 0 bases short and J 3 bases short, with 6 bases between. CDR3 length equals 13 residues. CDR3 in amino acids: CASSVVGDTEAFF. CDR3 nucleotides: TGTGCCAGCAGCGTAGTAGGAGACACTGAAGCTTTCTTT.